The 22 T cell receptor beta chains presented below share a single source sample, sequenced in a study of T cell responses to AZD1222 COVID-19 vaccine (dated by TCRdb to the early 2020s). This sample's time point label indicates: about 28 days (+/-7) after the second vaccine dose. Libraries were prepared through the immunoSEQ multiplex PCR assay. What TCRdb holds here is the immuneACCESS table cut down to in-frame rearrangements. Part of the clones is not present; checked against another copy, under half of the missing clones reflect an unresolved V gene, and the others are unexplained. This sample holds roughly 60,000 clones; roughly 80% were observed only once. More than 3% of the sample rests with the top ten. The material was peripheral blood, obtained 28 days after the second AZD1222 dose. The receptor source for this set is an adult who received the AZD1222 COVID-19 vaccine.

The count of this clone is one. J is TRBJ1-1 and V is TRBV6-5; TRBD1 is a possible D gene (6 bases). The CDR3 consists of 16 residues. The germline V and J ends were trimmed by 3 bases and 4 bases, with 18 bases remaining between them. CDR1 is MNHEY and CDR2 is SVGAGI in the germline V gene. The CDR3 protein is CASSYTRGFGGTEAFF. CDR3 coding DNA: TGTGCCAGCAGTTATACTAGGGGGTTCGGCGGCACTGAAGCTTTCTTT.

The rearrangement uses TRBV11-2 and TRBJ2-7; D not certain. The CDR3 spans 14 residues. V lost 0 bases to trimming and J lost 2 bases, with 8 bases between them. Germline V gene lookup returns CDR1 SGHAT and CDR2 FQNNGV. CDR3 protein: CASSLDSSTYEQYF. The DNA of the CDR3 is TGTGCCAGCAGCTTAGACAGTTCTACCTACGAGCAGTACTTC.

The chain has TRBV7-2 and TRBJ1-2, with 8 bases that match TRBD1. Trimming cost V 4 bases and J 6 bases; bases outside gene matches: 13. The CDR3 has 16 residues. Germline V gene sequence: CDR1 SGHTA, CDR2 FQGNSA. The CDR3 is CASSYQPGQERHGYTF. CDR3 DNA sequence: TGTGCCAGCAGCTACCAACCGGGACAGGAGAGACATGGCTACACCTTC.

The CDR3 here is CASSAKGRKGTEAFF. CDR3 DNA sequence: TGTGCCAGCAGCGCAAAGGGGAGGAAGGGCACTGAAGCTTTCTTT. The genes are TRBV21-1 and TRBJ1-1. TRBV21-1 is described as a pseudogene. The CDR3 is 15 residues long.

J is TRBJ2-1 and V is TRBV3-1 (or the pseudogene TRBV3-2); a possible D gene is TRBD2 (5 bases). This CDR3 is 15 amino acids long. CDR1 LGHDT and CDR2 YNNKEL come from the germline V gene (reference sequence). V lost 0 bases, J lost 6 bases, and 12 bases lay in between. CDR3 residues: CASSQDSSGVNEQFF. The DNA of the CDR3 is TGTGCCAGCAGCCAAGATTCTTCCGGGGTCAATGAGCAGTTCTTC.

The V gene is TRBV6-5, the J gene TRBJ1-2; 11 bases match TRBD1. CDR3 length: 12 amino acids. The junction had 2 bases not matched to a gene; V was cut back by 6 bases and J by 8 bases. Germline lookup yields CDR1 MNHEY and CDR2 SVGAGI. CDR3: CASRDRGPGYTF. The DNA for the CDR3 is TGTGCCAGCAGGGACAGGGGGCCCGGCTACACCTTC.

This clone was recorded once. This chain connects TRBV6-6 to TRBJ2-1, with D unclear. V lost 4 bases to trimming and J lost 5 bases, with 12 bases between them. The germline CDR1 and CDR2 sequences are MNHNY and SVGAGI (reference sequence). The CDR3 has 14 amino acids. CDR3 region: CASSFHTENNEQFF. DNA for the CDR3: TGTGCCAGCAGTTTCCATACCGAGAACAATGAGCAGTTCTTC.

The chain combines TRBV11-3 with TRBJ1-6; perhaps TRBD1 as D (6 bases). The CDR3 is 15 amino acids. V was clipped by 0 bases and J by 9 bases, with 12 bases between them. Looked up from germline, CDR1 is SGHNT and CDR2 is YENEEA. CDR3 in amino acids: CASSLEPGGGSPLHF. As DNA, the CDR3 is TGTGCCAGCAGCTTAGAACCCGGGGGCGGTTCACCCCTCCACTTT.

The V and J genes are TRBV28 and TRBJ2-4; TRBD2 is a possible D gene (6 bases). The V gene lost 3 bases and the J gene lost 1 base, with 7 bases spanning the gap. Per the germline V gene, CDR1 is MDHEN and CDR2 is SYDVKM. CDR3 size: 14 residues. DNA for the CDR3: TGTGCCAGCAGTTTTGCGGGGGCCAAAAACATTCAGTACTTC. Translating it yields CASSFAGAKNIQYF.

The V gene is TRBV5-1, the J gene TRBJ1-3, with a tentative D call TRBD1 (5 bases). With 0 bases removed from V and 0 bases from J, the gap between germline ends came to 10 bases. The CDR3 is made up of 16 amino acids. From germline, CDR1 is SGHRS and CDR2 YFSETQ. The CDR3 sequence is CASSLGGGDSGNTIYF. CDR3 nucleotides: TGCGCCAGCAGCTTGGGCGGAGGGGACTCTGGAAACACCATATATTTT.

This chain connects TRBV7-2 to TRBJ1-4; D is ambiguous. The V end lost 10 bases, the J end lost 4 bases, and 13 bases lay between the germline ends. The CDR3 is 13 amino acids. Germline V gene sequence: CDR1 SGHTA, CDR2 FQGNSA. This CDR3 is CATKRGGNEKLFF. In DNA form, the CDR3 reads TGTGCCACCAAGCGGGGTGGTAATGAAAAACTGTTTTTT.

The chain couples TRBV3-1 (or the pseudogene TRBV3-2) to TRBJ2-5, with TRBD1 matching over 10 bases. This CDR3 is built from 15 residues. V lost 1 base and J lost 4; bases outside the gene matches: 3. The germline gives CDR1 LGHDT, CDR2 YNNKEL (reference sequence). The CDR3 reads CASSQVWDRGETQYF. CDR3 bases: TGTGCCAGCAGCCAAGTCTGGGACAGGGGAGAGACCCAGTACTTC.

In its sample, this clone was seen a few times. The chain employs TRBV15 and TRBJ1-2, with a possible D match to TRBD1 (6 bases). V lost 0 bases to trimming and J lost 5 bases, with 7 bases between them. The CDR3 sequence is 13 residues long. CDR1 is LNHNV, CDR2 YYDKDF, per germline (reference sequence). The CDR3 is CATSRDGQYGYTF. CDR3 DNA: TGTGCCACCAGCAGAGATGGACAGTATGGCTACACCTTC.

The V and J genes are TRBV27 and TRBJ2-5, with D possibly TRBD1 on 5 matching bases. The germline V gene has CDR1 MNHEY and CDR2 SMNVEV (reference sequence). V was pared by 4 bases and J by 5 bases, with 20 bases between. The CDR3 length is 16 residues. The CDR3: CASSSAQGGLGETQYF. Here the CDR3 DNA reads TGTGCCAGCAGTTCCGCCCAGGGCGGCCTGGGGGAGACCCAGTACTTC.

The V and J genes are TRBV6-5 and TRBJ2-3, with D possibly called TRBD1 or TRBD2 (5 bases each). V was clipped by 6 bases and J by 10 bases, with 11 bases between them. This CDR3 has 11 residues. Per the germline V gene, CDR1 is MNHEY and CDR2 is SVGAGI. This CDR3 is CASSDSGSQYF. As DNA, the CDR3 is TGTGCCAGCAGCGACAGCGGCTCGCAGTATTTT.

CDR3 DNA: TGTGCCAGTATTCATAGCAATCAGCCCCAGCATTTT. Its protein is CASIHSNQPQHF. The chain uses TRBV12-3 or TRBV12-4 and TRBJ1-5; D is uncertain. V lost 9 bases and J 0 bases, leaving 6 bases between the germline ends. This CDR3 has 12 residues.

The rearrangement links TRBV13 to TRBJ1-2; D uncertain. V gave up 1 base and J gave up 3 bases, with 9 bases separating them. Germline assignment: CDR1 PRHDT and CDR2 FYEKMQ (reference sequence). The CDR3 length is 14 residues. The CDR3, as DNA: TGTGCCAGCAGCTTAGAGAGCCCTCACTATGGCTACACCTTC. Protein: CASSLESPHYGYTF.

Only a few counts were recorded for this clone. The rearrangement links TRBV28 to TRBJ1-2; 11 bases fit TRBD1. The J segment lost 7 bases and the V segment lost 6 bases, leaving 7 bases of the junction unmatched. The CDR3 totals 14 residues. Germline CDR1 is MDHEN and CDR2 is SYDVKM. The CDR3 coding sequence is TGTGCCAGCAGACAGGACAGGGGGCTGGGTGGCTACACCTTC. Translating gives CASRQDRGLGGYTF.

The V and J genes are TRBV7-9 and TRBJ1-1; D call uncertain. Germline assignment: CDR1 SEHNR and CDR2 FQNEAQ (reference sequence). The CDR3 is made up of 17 amino acids. V lost 0 bases, J lost 0 bases, and 14 bases lay in between. As DNA, the CDR3 is TGTGCCAGCAGCTTAGCGCGGGGAGGAGAGTTGAACACTGAAGCTTTCTTT. This translates into CASSLARGGELNTEAFF.

This clone has only one observation. The rearrangement links TRBV5-6 to TRBJ1-1, with a possible D match to TRBD1 (6 bases). The CDR3 is 15 amino acids. Germline V gives CDR1 SGHDT, CDR2 YYEEEE. Trimming took off 4 bases at V and 1 base at J, with 14 bases between the two ends. The CDR3 nucleotides read TGTGCCAGCAGCACAACAGGGTTGGCGAACACTGAAGCTTTCTTT. It codes for CASSTTGLANTEAFF.

The chain couples TRBV19 to TRBJ1-4; D unresolved. The CDR3 covers 14 residues. In germline, CDR1 is LNHDA, CDR2 SQIVND (reference sequence). V shed 4 bases and J shed 0 bases, with 6 bases lying between them. CDR3 sequence reads: CASSTGATNEKLFF. In nucleotides, the CDR3 is TGTGCCAGTAGTACGGGAGCAACTAATGAAAAACTGTTTTTT.

The genes are TRBV5-6 and TRBJ1-1, with D hard to call. CDR3 length equals 13 residues. Germline V gives CDR1 SGHDT, CDR2 YYEEEE. Trimming took 6 bases from V and 0 from J, leaving 9 bases between them. The CDR3 DNA sequence: TGTGCCAGCACCACGGCAGTGAACACTGAAGCTTTCTTT. Amino acids: CASTTAVNTEAFF. Together with reference TRBV5-6 and TRBJ1-1, the CDR3 gives the full variable domain: DAGVTQSPTHLIKTRGQQVTLRCSPKSGHDTVSWYQQALGQGPQFIFQYYEEEERQRGNFPDRFSGHQFPNYSSELNVNALLLGDSALYLCASTTAVNTEAFFGQGTRLTVV.